The following is a T cell receptor (beta chain) sequence with its context. The antigen is not known. This sample stems from a study of CD8+ T cells in alopecia areata. At the level of the study: Treated individuals took tofacitinib by mouth, 5 to 10 mg twice daily. Findings and limits, study-wide: Especially in alopecia totalis/universalis, lesional scalp showed greater clonality than normal scalp did. When scalp samples are sequenced, resident alphabeta T cells of normal skin are also captured.

Treatment in this sample: oral pan-JAK inhibitor, 5-10 mg twice daily. The researchers isolated CD4+ and CD8+ T cells from PBMCs by sorting. Isolated RNA was reverse transcribed into cDNA used as the sequencing template. Data came from immunoSEQ multiplex PCR; TCRdb stores just in-frame clones and leaves some out. The repertoire holds fewer than 250,000 clones, with under 70% as singletons. This sequence originates from a human donor with alopecia areata. The sequences come from CD4+ T cells sorted from blood, collected at week 4, from a patient treated with tofacitinib.

CDR3 region: CASSGSEAGYTF. The CDR3 DNA follows: TGTGCCAGCAGCGGCTCAGAAGCTGGCTACACCTTC. The chain is built from TRBV7-2 and TRBJ1-2, with unresolved D. This CDR3 contains 12 residues. Per the germline V gene, CDR1 is SGHTA and CDR2 is FQGNSA. V lost 5 bases and J lost 7, with 11 bases in between.